The sequence of this T cell receptor beta chain was determined in a study of graft-versus-host responses after intestinal transplantation (dated by TCRdb to 2020 to 2022). In terms of the full investigation: Multivisceral, liver-intestinal, or isolated intestinal transplants were received by the recipients. To identify alloreactive clones, pre-transplant mixed lymphocyte reaction products were sequenced and then compared with unstimulated pre-transplant donor and recipient T cells. A peak of at least 4% donor T cells among recipient peripheral blood mononuclear cells was the definition used for donor T cell macrochimerism. Every recipient was given anti-thymocyte globulin induction, followed by approximately three years of maintenance tacrolimus and steroids. Bulk TCR-beta CDR3 sequencing was used to track graft-versus-host and host-versus-graft alloreactive T cell clones in the graft, circulation and bone marrow after intestinal transplantation. Rather than being sequenced by the commercial service, samples from a few later patients were sequenced in-house on an Illumina MiSeq and processed with MiXCR. A cohort of 24 intestinal transplant recipients, including one retransplant, was enrolled, and a few patients lacking pretransplant specimens were excluded. The full study reports these points: GvH clones were found in recipient bone marrow, and some of the GvH clones appeared earlier in ileal mucosa or blood, which is consistent with an intestinal mucosal origin. Early after transplant, declines in HvG clones were associated with peak levels of circulating GvH clones. In the allografts of patients with donor T cell macrochimerism, GvH to HvG T cell clonal ratios were high. Conclusions were limited by the relatively low number and heterogeneity of intestinal transplant patients.

The germline V gene (reference sequence) sets CDR1 to LNHDA and CDR2 to SQIVND. The CDR3 covers 14 residues, taking in both the cysteine and the phenylalanine. Just the 42-base CDR3 DNA is kept, in frame starting at base 1. V loses 3 bases of germline sequence and J loses 3 bases, and the interval between the two ends is 12 bases. Dithiothreitol, EDTA incubations and collagenase D digestion were used to isolate intraepithelial and lamina propria lymphocytes from graft specimens. Bulk TCR-beta sequencing was performed on serial intestinal graft biopsy specimens collected as late as 600 days after transplant. Turning to this clone: This receptor's antigen is unknown. Base-call qualities are not available, and no considerably larger clone is one nucleotide away.

The library was prepared using the immunoSEQ multiplex PCR assay. For most patients, high-throughput TCR-beta CDR3 sequencing of genomic DNA was performed by Adaptive Biotechnologies. From the authors' description of their analysis: TCR sequencing data for some 19 patients were retrieved from Adaptive's ImmunoSEQ software; a few other patients were processed with MiXCR and VDJtools. Because the origin of CDR3 nucleotide sequences shared between donor and recipient could not be assigned, those sequences were removed. At least 2-fold expansion over unstimulated cells and a minimum CFSE-low frequency of 0.002% (template counts) or 0.001% (read counts) were required for clones to be classified as alloreactive. Clones were considered mappable if detected in sequenced pre-transplant spleen, lymph node, or MLR CFSE-low populations of the donor or recipient. The cumulative frequency of alloreactive clones was calculated as a percentage of all sequences, weighted by copy number. The table comes from immuneACCESS by way of TCRdb, which keeps in-frame sequences with V and J called. Part of the clones is missing from these tables; in studies checked, under half for an unresolved V gene and the rest for unknown reasons. The DNA gave D and trimming, while V, J and clone size come from that table. In this sample the table shows 9,800 or so clones, just under 80% of which occur a single time. The top ten hold approximately 25% of the sample.

The receptor was isolated from a human patient who received an intestinal transplant, so some T cells may come from the graft donor. The sequence links TRBV19 to TRBJ2-7; the D gene identity is not certain. The material was ileum tissue, obtained less than 550 days after intestinal transplant. The CDR3 has the sequence CASSMPGRDYEQYF. In nucleotides, the sequence is TGTGCCAGTAGTATGCCTGGACGCGACTACGAGCAGTACTTC.